This TCR beta chain derives from a study of CXCR3-negative and CXCR3-positive naive CD8 T cells. Study in general: Roughly 1.5 +/- 0.3 million TRB reads came from each library, giving about 140 million in total. Study-level results: Naive CXCR3-negative cells resembled naive CXCR3-positive cells in TRBV-TRBJ usage; memory cells differed. Whereas both naive subsets had comparably high diversity, memory CD8+ cells had much lower diversity. TRB CDR3 hydrophobicity was greater in CXCR3-positive naive cells than in CXCR3-negative naive cells.

Points on this clonotype: Its antigen remains unidentified.

The CDR3 contains 16 residues. From germline, CDR1 is SGHRS and CDR2 YFSETQ. UMI-labeled 5' RACE TRB cDNA libraries were prepared from the cells. TCRdb processed the 5' RACE reads again and assigns one entry to each CDR3 protein, with no DNA. The listing contains 85,000 to 120,000 distinct CDR3 sequences. The TCR comes from a human donor in good health. Some clones in this sample may be carry-over from other donors' samples. Sequencing was done on a sample of naive CXCR3+ CD8+ T cells from blood. The subset here: CD45RO-CCR7+CD27+CD95- naive CD8+ T cells expressing CXCR3 (TNR3+). V and J are TRBV5-1 and TRBJ2-7; TCRdb proposes TRBD2, but this gene call is untestable without DNA. The CDR3 is CASSWETSGSAYEQYF.